A selection of T cell receptor beta chains follows, all from one sample in a study of blood T cells in healthy people across ages. TCRdb fed the 5' RACE reads into MiXCR, producing one record per CDR3 protein. The top ten clones hold about 2.9% of a sample with approximately 800,000 distinct CDR3 sequences, around 24% of them seen once. The sample also formed part of further work on T cells of mothers and their children.

Sequencing input: blood. All receptors derive from a boy between 10 and 17 years old in good health. The CDR3 runs from the conserved cysteine through the conserved F or W. D genes are given only for firm matches. Some rows have no size entry. The others give once, few or many, or a class for an expanded clone.

few,TRBD1,TRBJ1-1,TRBV7-2,TGTGCCAGCAGAAAAACAGGGGCTGAAGCTTTCTTT,CASRKTGAEAFF
NA,TRBD1,TRBJ1-4,TRBV29-1,TGCAGCGCGACCTGGGGACAGACGAATGAAAAACTGTTTTTT,CSATWGQTNEKLFF
NA,TRBD1,TRBJ2-7,TRBV28,TGTGCCAGCAGCATCACCGGGACAGGGTTAGGCGAGCAGCACTTC,CASSITGTGLGEQHF
NA,NA,TRBJ2-2,TRBV14,TGTGCCAGCAGCCAAGAATGGGGCCCGGGCGAGAGGAGTACCGGGGAGCTGTTTTTT,CASSQEWGPGERSTGELFF
few,NA,TRBJ2-7,TRBV29-1,TGCAGCGTTGACCAAAACGACAGAGACTACGAGCAGTACTTC,CSVDQNDRDYEQYF
NA,NA,TRBJ2-7,TRBV29-1,TGCAGCGTTGGGATAGGGGTCTACGAGCAGTGCTTC,CSVGIGVYEQCF
NA,TRBD2,TRBJ2-3,TRBV3-1,TGTGCCAGCAACCGGGGGGATCGGGAGCAGTATTTT,CASNRGDREQYF
few,NA,TRBJ1-4,TRBV6-6,TGTGCCAGCAGTTACCGGGGTCCCATTGAAAAACTGTTTTTT,CASSYRGPIEKLFF
NA,TRBD1,TRBJ1-3,TRBV3-1,TGTGCCAGCAGCCATGTCGGGACAGCAGGACCTGGAAACACCATATATTTT,CASSHVGTAGPGNTIYF
NA,TRBD2,TRBJ2-1,TRBV13,TGTGCCAGCAGCCCGCGAGGGACTAGCGGGGGCTATGAGCAGTTCTTC,CASSPRGTSGGYEQFF
NA,TRBD1,TRBJ1-1,TRBV27,TGTGCCAGCAGTTGGGTGGCAGGGGGATTGAACACTGAAGCTTTCTTT,CASSWVAGGLNTEAFF
NA,NA,TRBJ2-5,TRBV10-3,TGTGCCATCAGTGGGGTTGACATAGAGACCCAGTACTTC,CAISGVDIETQYF
few,TRBD1,TRBJ1-5,TRBV7-2,TGTGCCAGCAGCTCGCTCGGGACAGGCAATCAGCCCCAGCATTTT,CASSSLGTGNQPQHF
NA,NA,TRBJ2-1,TRBV20-1,TGCAGTGCTAGCGGGGGCCACCGGAATGAGCAGTTCTTC,CSASGGHRNEQFF
NA,NA,TRBJ1-6,TRBV27,TGTGCCAGCAGTCCGGACGGGGAATCACCCCTCCACTTT,CASSPDGESPLHF
many,NA,TRBJ2-5,TRBV20-1,TGCAGTGCGGACGACGGATCCGCAGAGACCCAGTACTTC,CSADDGSAETQYF
few,NA,TRBJ2-7,TRBV2,TGTGCCAGGGGACGACAGGGAGGAACCGAGCAGTACTTC,CARGRQGGTEQYF
NA,NA,TRBJ1-5,TRBV5-6,TGTGCCAGCAGCTTGGGAGGGTCAGGGTTACGGGATCAGCCCCAGCATTTT,CASSLGGSGLRDQPQHF
NA,TRBD1,TRBJ1-5,TRBV20-1,TGCAGTGCTGCGACAGGGATAGACCCTCGTCCGCCCCAGCATTTT,CSAATGIDPRPPQHF
few,TRBD1,TRBJ1-2,TRBV11-2,TGTGCCAGCAGCTTAGATCCAACGGGGACAGGGGACTACACCTTC,CASSLDPTGTGDYTF
NA,TRBD2,TRBJ2-7,TRBV20-1,TGCAGTGCTAGTGGGACTAGCGGACCCTACGAGCAGTACTTC,CSASGTSGPYEQYF
NA,NA,TRBJ1-5,TRBV28,TGTGCCAGCAGGACAGCGGCCCGCAATCAGCCCCAGCATTTT,CASRTAARNQPQHF
once,TRBD2,TRBJ2-1,TRBV6-2/TRBV6-3,TGTGCCAGCAGTTACTACCCGGGACTAGCGGGGTCCTCCTACAATGAGCAGTTCTTC,CASSYYPGLAGSSYNEQFF
many,NA,TRBJ2-2,TRBV30,TGTGCCTGGAGCGAGGCGGACCTGAACACCGGGGAGCTGTTTTTT,CAWSEADLNTGELFF
NA,NA,TRBJ2-5,TRBV12-3/TRBV12-4,TGTGCCAGCAGCCGGGACGGGGTGGAGACCCAGTACTTC,CASSRDGVETQYF
few,NA,TRBJ1-1,TRBV20-1,TGCAGTGCTAGCGGGTTGGCGGGAAACACTGAAGCTTTCTTT,CSASGLAGNTEAFF
many,NA,TRBJ2-4,TRBV4-1,TGCGCCAGCAGCCAAGATCAGGTTAAAAACATTCAGTACTTC,CASSQDQVKNIQYF
few,NA,TRBJ2-6,TRBV29-1,TGCAGCGTTGAGAGGGGAACCGGGGCCAACGTCCTGACTTTC,CSVERGTGANVLTF
NA,NA,TRBJ2-5,TRBV28,TGTGCCAGCAGTTTGTGGGCAGCCAAGGAGACCCAGTACTTC,CASSLWAAKETQYF
NA,TRBD1,TRBJ1-4,TRBV12-3/TRBV12-4,TGTGCCAGCAGTTCGGGTCCGGGACAGGGGGGTGAAAAACTGTTTTTT,CASSSGPGQGGEKLFF
few,TRBD2,TRBJ2-3,TRBV3-1,TGTGCCAGCAGCCAAGATGGTGCTAGCGGGACAGATACGCAGTATTTT,CASSQDGASGTDTQYF
NA,NA,TRBJ1-2,TRBV7-9,TGTGCCAGCAGCTTTGTTATCCGTAACTATGGCTACACCTTC,CASSFVIRNYGYTF
few,NA,TRBJ1-4,TRBV4-1,TGCGCCAGCAGCCAAGATCAATCGGCGGACCCAGAAAAACTGTTTTTT,CASSQDQSADPEKLFF
few,NA,TRBJ2-7,TRBV20-1,TGCAGTGCTATCCGACAGGCGGGTTACGAGCAGTACTTC,CSAIRQAGYEQYF
NA,NA,TRBJ2-7,TRBV3-1,TGTGCCAGCAGCCAATTAAAAAGCGAGCAGTACTTC,CASSQLKSEQYF